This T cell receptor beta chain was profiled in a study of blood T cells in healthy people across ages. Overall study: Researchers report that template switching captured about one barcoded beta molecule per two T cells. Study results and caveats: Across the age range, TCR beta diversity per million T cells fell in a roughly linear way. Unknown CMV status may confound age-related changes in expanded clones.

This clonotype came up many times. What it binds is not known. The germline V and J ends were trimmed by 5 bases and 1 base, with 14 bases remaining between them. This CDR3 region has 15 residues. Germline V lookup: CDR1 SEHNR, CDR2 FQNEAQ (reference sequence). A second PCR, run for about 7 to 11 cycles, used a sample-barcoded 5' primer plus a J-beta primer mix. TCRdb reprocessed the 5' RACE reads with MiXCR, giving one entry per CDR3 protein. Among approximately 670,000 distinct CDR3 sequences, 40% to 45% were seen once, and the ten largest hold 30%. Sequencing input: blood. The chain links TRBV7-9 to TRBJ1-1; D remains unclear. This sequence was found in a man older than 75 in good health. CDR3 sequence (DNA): TGTGCCAGCAGCACCACTGGGTCCCCGAACACTGAAGCTTTCTTT. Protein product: CASSTTGSPNTEAFF.